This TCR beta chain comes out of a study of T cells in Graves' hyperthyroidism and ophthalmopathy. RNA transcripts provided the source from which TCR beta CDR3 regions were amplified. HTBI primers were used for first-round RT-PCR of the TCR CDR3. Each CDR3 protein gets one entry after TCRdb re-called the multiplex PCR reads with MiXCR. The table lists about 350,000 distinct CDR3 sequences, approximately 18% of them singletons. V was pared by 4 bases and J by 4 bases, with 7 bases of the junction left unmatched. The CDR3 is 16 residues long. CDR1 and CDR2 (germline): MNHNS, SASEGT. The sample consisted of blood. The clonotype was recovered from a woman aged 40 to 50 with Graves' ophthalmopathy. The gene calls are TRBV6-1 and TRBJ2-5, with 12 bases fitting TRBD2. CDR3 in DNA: TGTGCCAGCAGTGTGACTAGCGGGAGTGGTAGAGAGACCCAGTACTTC. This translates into CASSVTSGSGRETQYF.